This T cell receptor beta chain was documented in a study of blood T cell repertoires in COVID-19. CDR3 length: 14 amino acids. Germline CDR1 and CDR2: MNHEY and SMNVEV (reference sequence). The V and J ends lost 7 bases and 5 bases respectively, with 16 bases between them. The repertoire was sequenced with immunoSEQ multiplex PCR; TCRdb's copy has only in-frame clones and lacks some. The repertoire holds 400,000 to 450,000 clones, about 91% seen once, with roughly 1.4% in the top ten. The origin of this receptor is a woman between 40 and 55 years old with COVID-19, enrolled during active disease. The sequenced material came from peripheral blood. V usage is TRBV27 and J usage is TRBJ2-3; D ambiguous. The CDR3 region has the DNA TGTGCCAGCAAATCACACAACCCTGGAGATACGCAGTATTTT. Encoded protein: CASKSHNPGDTQYF.